Following are 21 T cell receptor beta chains from one sample sequenced in a study of blood T cell repertoires in COVID-19. The data were produced by immunoSEQ multiplex PCR, yet TCRdb's version contains in-frame clones alone and is incomplete. The table lists some 150,000 clones, over 65% of them singletons, with 5% to 7% in the top ten. Sequences were obtained from PBMCs or T cells enriched from blood (not recorded which). The receptors were sampled from a woman in her fifties or sixties who had recovered from COVID-19.

The chain employs TRBV7-6 and TRBJ2-2; unclear D gene. The CDR3 is 15 amino acids. CDR1 and CDR2 from the germline V gene are SGHVS and FNYEAQ. The V end was cut by 7 bases, the J end by 5 bases, with 17 bases between. The CDR3 bases are TGTGCCAGCACCCCCGTCCCAGGAAGTACCGGGGAGCTGTTTTTT. It is translated as CASTPVPGSTGELFF.

This clone appeared a few times. The chain uses TRBV27 and TRBJ2-7; TRBD1 agrees at 11 bases. CDR1 is MNHEY, CDR2 SMNVEV, per germline (reference sequence). The CDR3 sequence is 14 residues long. Unmatched junction bases numbered 5, after V lost 8 bases and J lost 2 bases. CDR3 nucleotides: TGTGCCAGCGGAACGGGACAGGGGGCCTACGAGCAGTACGTC. Its translation is CASGTGQGAYEQYV.

V gene TRBV5-1 combines with J gene TRBJ2-5, with 12 bases aligning to TRBD2. This CDR3 has 15 amino acids. V was clipped by 4 bases and J by 5 bases; unmatched bases: 6. The germline V gene encodes CDR1 SGHRS and CDR2 YFSETQ. The CDR3 loop is CASSPSSGGAETQYF. For the CDR3, the DNA is TGCGCCAGCAGCCCCTCTAGCGGGGGGGCCGAGACCCAGTACTTC.

This clone is a singleton in its sample. The chain recombines TRBV7-9 with TRBJ1-1; perhaps TRBD1 as D (5 bases). Trimming removed 5 bases from V and 5 bases from J, with 21 bases in between. In germline, CDR1 is SEHNR, CDR2 FQNEAQ (reference sequence). This CDR3 has 16 amino acids. The CDR3 DNA sequence: TGTGCCAGCAGCCTCTGGACATCTCTACAAAGGACTGAAGCTTTCTTT. It translates to CASSLWTSLQRTEAFF.

V usage is TRBV6-5 and J usage is TRBJ1-1, with D perhaps matching TRBD1 (5 bases). Looked up from germline, CDR1 is MNHEY and CDR2 is SVGAGI. The CDR3 consists of 13 residues. The germline V and J ends were trimmed by 5 bases and 3 bases, with 10 bases remaining between them. The CDR3 nucleotides are TGTGCCAGCAGTCAGGGTAGGGACACTGAAGCTTTCTTT. Translating gives CASSQGRDTEAFF.

The chain employs TRBV5-1 and TRBJ1-4; 8 bases map to TRBD1. The germline gives CDR1 SGHRS, CDR2 YFSETQ. CDR3 size: 14 residues. Trimming cost V 5 bases and J 8 bases; bases outside gene matches: 8. CDR3 nucleotides: TGCGCCAGCAGACCAGGGGGCGCGGACGAAAAACTGTTTTTT. Its translation: CASRPGGADEKLFF.

The chain combines TRBV9 with TRBJ2-2, with 8 bases lining up with TRBD2. The CDR3 is 16 amino acids. CDR1 is SGDLS and CDR2 is YYNGEE in the germline V gene. After removal of 6 bases from V and 0 bases from J, the junction contained 7 bases not matched to a gene. The CDR3 DNA reads as TGTGCCAGCACCCAGCGGGGGCCGGCGAACACCGGGGAGCTGTTTTTT. It specifies CASTQRGPANTGELFF.

This rearrangement joins TRBV19 to TRBJ2-5; D uncertain. The CDR3 is made up of 13 amino acids. V was trimmed by 4 bases and J by 2 bases, leaving 8 bases between them. Looked up from germline, CDR1 is LNHDA and CDR2 is SQIVND (reference sequence). The CDR3 here is CASSSGSQETQYF. The CDR3, as DNA: TGTGCCAGTAGTAGCGGCAGTCAAGAGACCCAGTACTTC.

The chain joins TRBV25-1 to TRBJ1-2, with D perhaps TRBD1 (5 bases). The CDR3 is 12 residues long. V was clipped by 6 bases and J by 6 bases, with 11 bases between them. Germline V lookup: CDR1 MGHDK, CDR2 SYGVNS. The CDR3, as DNA: TGTGCCAGCAGGGCGGGGGTAGATGGCTACACCTTC. This codes for CASRAGVDGYTF.

V gene TRBV2 combines with J gene TRBJ1-2; TRBD1 matches 7 bases. Germline CDR1 SNHLY, CDR2 FYNNEI. The J segment lost 4 bases and the V segment lost 5 bases, leaving 4 bases of the junction unmatched. The CDR3 loop spans 13 amino acids. CDR3 nucleotide sequence: TGTGCCAGCAGTAGGGCAGGGGGCTATGGCTACACCTTC. It codes for CASSRAGGYGYTF.

The chain joins TRBV5-1 to TRBJ2-2; 11 nucleotides align to TRBD2. Germline lookup yields CDR1 SGHRS and CDR2 YFSETQ. This CDR3 region has 17 residues. Trimming removed 4 bases from V and 0 bases from J; junction bases left unmatched: 5. The DNA of the CDR3 is TGCGCCAGCAGCAAAATAGCGGGGGGGCCGAACACCGGGGAGCTGTTTTTT. Translating gives CASSKIAGGPNTGELFF.

V usage is TRBV29-1 and J usage is TRBJ2-7, with 9 bases identical to TRBD1. Per germline, CDR1 SQVTM and CDR2 ANQGSEA. There are 14 residues in the CDR3. Trimming removed 6 bases from V and 0 bases from J; junction bases left unmatched: 6. CDR3 region: CSVTTGGHSYEQYF. The CDR3 coding sequence is TGCAGCGTCACAACAGGGGGCCACTCCTACGAGCAGTACTTC.

The chain employs TRBV20-1 and TRBJ1-1; the D gene is possibly TRBD1 (6 bases). This CDR3 is built from 10 residues. Trimming stripped 7 bases from V and 8 bases from J, with 11 bases between. Germline-derived CDR1 and CDR2 are DFQATT and SNEGSKA (reference sequence). This chain's CDR3 is CSDSDREAFF. CDR3 coding DNA: TGCAGTGATTCAGACAGGGAAGCTTTCTTT.

The genes are TRBV7-2 and TRBJ2-1; a weak D match, TRBD1 (6 bases). This CDR3 region has 13 residues. The germline gives CDR1 SGHTA, CDR2 FQGNSA. The CDR3 sequence: CGSQGMAYNEQFF. CDR3 DNA sequence: TGTGGGTCACAGGGAATGGCCTACAATGAGCAGTTCTTC.

This sequence joins TRBV27 and TRBJ2-5, with TRBD2 identical over 11 bases. Germline CDR1 and CDR2: MNHEY and SMNVEV (reference sequence). The CDR3 is 16 residues long. J was trimmed by 3 bases and V by 5 bases; bases with no gene match: 8. The CDR3 sequence: CASSRLAGGDKETQYF. The CDR3 coding sequence is TGTGCCAGCAGTCGGCTAGCGGGGGGCGATAAAGAGACCCAGTACTTC.

This chain uses TRBV30 with TRBJ1-3; D gene ambiguous. Germline CDR1 is GTSNPN and CDR2 is SVGIG (reference sequence). V dropped 0 bases and J dropped 4 bases, with 7 bases sitting between them. The CDR3 contains 13 residues. The CDR3 coding sequence is TGTGCCTGGAGTGTACAGTCGGGAAACACCATATATTTT. This codes for CAWSVQSGNTIYF.

The J gene is TRBJ2-2, the V gene TRBV10-1; the D is unclear. CDR1 and CDR2 (germline): WNHNN, SYGVQD (reference sequence). V shed 3 bases and J shed 1 base, with 12 bases lying between them. The CDR3 is 16 amino acids. The CDR3 loop reads CASSETEPKNTGELFF. CDR3 DNA sequence: TGCGCCAGCAGTGAAACAGAGCCTAAGAACACCGGGGAGCTGTTTTTT.

The chain uses TRBV5-1 and TRBJ1-1; 8 bases are a match to TRBD1. Germline values: CDR1 SGHRS, CDR2 YFSETQ. Trimming at V came to 0 bases and at J to 10 bases, leaving 11 bases not matched to a gene. This CDR3 has 15 amino acids. The CDR3 spells CASSLAAGGVERAFF. CDR3 nucleotides: TGCGCCAGCAGCTTGGCAGCAGGGGGCGTTGAGCGAGCTTTCTTT.

This chain links TRBV7-2 with TRBJ2-3, with a weak D call TRBD2 (5 bases). This CDR3 has 14 amino acids. Per germline, CDR1 SGHTA and CDR2 FQGNSA. The V gene lost 1 base and the J gene lost 6 bases, with 11 bases spanning the gap. Here the CDR3 DNA reads TGTGCCAGCAGCTTAGGGGTCGGGGAGGATACGCAGTATTTT. Translation gives CASSLGVGEDTQYF. Full variable domain (remainder filled in from reference TRBV7-2 and TRBJ2-3): GAGVSQSPSNKVTEKGKDVELRCDPISGHTALYWYRQSLGQGLEFLIYFQGNSAPDKSGLPSDRFSAERTGGSVSTLTIQRTQQEDSAVYLCASSLGVGEDTQYFGPGTRLTVL.

The J gene is TRBJ1-4, the V gene TRBV5-1; TRBD1 agrees at 11 bases. This CDR3 contains 15 residues. The junction had 1 base not matched to a gene; V was cut back by 5 bases and J by 1 base. CDR1 and CDR2 (germline): SGHRS, YFSETQ. CDR3: CASRGQGGTNEKLFF. The CDR3 nucleotides read TGCGCCAGCAGGGGACAGGGGGGAACTAATGAAAAACTGTTTTTT. The whole variable domain, filled in from reference TRBV5-1 and TRBJ1-4, reads KAGVTQTPRYLIKTRGQQVTLSCSPISGHRSVSWYQQTPGQGLQFLFEYFSETQRNKGNFPGRFSGRQFSNSRSEMNVSTLELGDSALYLCASRGQGGTNEKLFFGSGTQLSVL.

The rearrangement joins TRBV11-2 to TRBJ2-1; perhaps TRBD1 as D (7 bases). The V end was cut by 10 bases, the J end by 2 bases, with 12 bases between. The CDR3 contains 13 residues. Germline V gene lookup returns CDR1 SGHAT and CDR2 FQNNGV. As DNA, the CDR3 is TGTGCCACCCAGGGGGGCCCCTACAATGAGCAGTTCTTC. Protein: CATQGGPYNEQFF.